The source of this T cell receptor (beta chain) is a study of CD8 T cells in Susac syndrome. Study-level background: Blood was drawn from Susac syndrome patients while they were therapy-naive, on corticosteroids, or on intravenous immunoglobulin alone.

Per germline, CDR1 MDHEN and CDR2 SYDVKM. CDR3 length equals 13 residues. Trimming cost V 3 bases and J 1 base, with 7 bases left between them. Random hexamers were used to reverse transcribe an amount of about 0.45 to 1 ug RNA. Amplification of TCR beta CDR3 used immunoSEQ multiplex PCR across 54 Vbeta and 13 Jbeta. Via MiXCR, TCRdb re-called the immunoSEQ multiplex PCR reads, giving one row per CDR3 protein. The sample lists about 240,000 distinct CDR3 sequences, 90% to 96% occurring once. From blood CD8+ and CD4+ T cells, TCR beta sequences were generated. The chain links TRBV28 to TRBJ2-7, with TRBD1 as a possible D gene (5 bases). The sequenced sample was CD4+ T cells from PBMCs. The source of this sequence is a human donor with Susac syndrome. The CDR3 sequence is CASSFRDSYEQYF. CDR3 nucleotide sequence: TGTGCCAGCAGTTTCAGGGATTCCTACGAGCAGTACTTC.